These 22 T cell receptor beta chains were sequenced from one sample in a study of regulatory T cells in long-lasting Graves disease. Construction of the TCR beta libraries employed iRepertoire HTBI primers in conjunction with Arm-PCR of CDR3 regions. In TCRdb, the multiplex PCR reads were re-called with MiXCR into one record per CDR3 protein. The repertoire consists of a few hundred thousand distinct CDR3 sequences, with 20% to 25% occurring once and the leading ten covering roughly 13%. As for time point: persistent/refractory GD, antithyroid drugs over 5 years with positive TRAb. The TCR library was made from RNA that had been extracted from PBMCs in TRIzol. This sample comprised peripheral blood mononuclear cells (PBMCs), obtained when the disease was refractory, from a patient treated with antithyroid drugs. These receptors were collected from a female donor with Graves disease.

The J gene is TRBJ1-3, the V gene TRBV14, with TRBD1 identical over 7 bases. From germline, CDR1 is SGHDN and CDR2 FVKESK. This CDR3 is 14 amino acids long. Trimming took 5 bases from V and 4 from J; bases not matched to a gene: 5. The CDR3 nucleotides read TGTGCCAGCAGCTCGGACAGGCTCGGAAACACCATATATTTT. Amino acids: CASSSDRLGNTIYF.

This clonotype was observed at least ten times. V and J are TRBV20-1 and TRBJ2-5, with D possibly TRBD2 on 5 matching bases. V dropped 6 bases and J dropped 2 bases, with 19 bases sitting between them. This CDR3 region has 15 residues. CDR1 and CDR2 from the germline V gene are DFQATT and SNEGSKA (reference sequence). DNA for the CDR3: TGCAGTGCCGCCGGTTGGAAGCGGCAGCAAGAGACCCAGTACTTC. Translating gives CSAAGWKRQQETQYF.

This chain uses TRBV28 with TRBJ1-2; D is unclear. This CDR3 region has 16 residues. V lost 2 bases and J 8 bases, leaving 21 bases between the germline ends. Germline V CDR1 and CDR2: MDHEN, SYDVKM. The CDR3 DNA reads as TGTGCCAGCAGTTTAATTCCGGGCCCCCTTCGGGGAGGCTACACCTTC. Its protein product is CASSLIPGPLRGGYTF.

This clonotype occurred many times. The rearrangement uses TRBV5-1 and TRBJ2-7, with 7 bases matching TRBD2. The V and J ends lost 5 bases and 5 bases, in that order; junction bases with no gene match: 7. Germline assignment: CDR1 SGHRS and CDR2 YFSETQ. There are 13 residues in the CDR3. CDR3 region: CASRGPGGNEQYF. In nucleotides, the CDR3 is TGCGCCAGCAGGGGACCGGGAGGCAACGAGCAGTACTTC.

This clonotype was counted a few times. Here the CDR3 reads CAWSDRWKNTGELFF. The DNA for the CDR3 is TGTGCCTGGAGTGACCGTTGGAAAAACACCGGGGAGCTGTTTTTT. The V gene is TRBV30, the J gene TRBJ2-2, with D unresolved. CDR3 length equals 15 residues. Germline V gives CDR1 GTSNPN, CDR2 SVGIG (reference sequence). V was shortened by 1 base and J by 2 bases, with 11 bases between the two germline ends.

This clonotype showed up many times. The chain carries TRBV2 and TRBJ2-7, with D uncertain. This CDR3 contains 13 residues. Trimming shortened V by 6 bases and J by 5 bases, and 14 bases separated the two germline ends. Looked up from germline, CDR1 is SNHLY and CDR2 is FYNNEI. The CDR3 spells CASRANPLDEQYF. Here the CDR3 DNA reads TGTGCCAGCAGGGCTAACCCTCTCGACGAGCAGTACTTC.

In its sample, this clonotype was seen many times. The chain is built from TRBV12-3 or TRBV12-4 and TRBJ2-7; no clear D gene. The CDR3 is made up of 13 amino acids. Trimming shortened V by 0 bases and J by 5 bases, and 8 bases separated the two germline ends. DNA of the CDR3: TGTGCCAGCAGTTTAGCTTACACCCACGAGCAGTACTTC. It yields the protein CASSLAYTHEQYF.

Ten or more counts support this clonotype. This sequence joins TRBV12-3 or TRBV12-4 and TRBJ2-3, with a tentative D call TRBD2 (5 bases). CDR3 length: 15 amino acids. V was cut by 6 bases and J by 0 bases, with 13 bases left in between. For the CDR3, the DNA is TGTGCCAGCAGCTACACTAGTGCTAGCACAGATACGCAGTATTTT. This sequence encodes CASSYTSASTDTQYF.

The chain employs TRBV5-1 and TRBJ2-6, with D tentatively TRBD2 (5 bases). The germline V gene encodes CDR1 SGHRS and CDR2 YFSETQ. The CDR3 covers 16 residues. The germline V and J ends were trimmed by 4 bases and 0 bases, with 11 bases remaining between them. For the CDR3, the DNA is TGCGCCAGCAGCCCGGAGGCTTACTCTGGGGCCAACGTCCTGACTTTC. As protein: CASSPEAYSGANVLTF. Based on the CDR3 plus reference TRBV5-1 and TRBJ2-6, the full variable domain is KAGVTQTPRYLIKTRGQQVTLSCSPISGHRSVSWYQQTPGQGLQFLFEYFSETQRNKGNFPGRFSGRQFSNSRSEMNVSTLELGDSALYLCASSPEAYSGANVLTFGAGSRLTVL.

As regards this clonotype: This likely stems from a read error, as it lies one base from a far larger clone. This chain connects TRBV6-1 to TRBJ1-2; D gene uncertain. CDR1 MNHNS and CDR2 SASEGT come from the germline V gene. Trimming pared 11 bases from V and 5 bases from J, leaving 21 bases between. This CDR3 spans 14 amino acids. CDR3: CAVSASGRDYGYTF. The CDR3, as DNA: TGTGCCGTCAGTGCATCCGGACGGGATTATGGCTACACCTTC.

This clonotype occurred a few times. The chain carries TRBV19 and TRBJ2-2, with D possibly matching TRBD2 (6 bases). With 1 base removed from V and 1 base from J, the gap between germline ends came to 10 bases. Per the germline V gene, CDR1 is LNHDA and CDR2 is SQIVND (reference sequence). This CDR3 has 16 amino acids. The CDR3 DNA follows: TGTGCCAGTAGTATAGGAGGAGGGATGAACACCGGGGAGCTGTTTTTT. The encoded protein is CASSIGGGMNTGELFF.

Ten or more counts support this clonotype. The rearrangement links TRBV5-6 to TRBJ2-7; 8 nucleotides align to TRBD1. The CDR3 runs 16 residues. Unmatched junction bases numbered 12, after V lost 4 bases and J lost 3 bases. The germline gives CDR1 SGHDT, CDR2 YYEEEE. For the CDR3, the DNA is TGTGCCAGCAGCCTCACAAAGGGACAGGTCGACTACGAGCAGTACTTC. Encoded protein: CASSLTKGQVDYEQYF.

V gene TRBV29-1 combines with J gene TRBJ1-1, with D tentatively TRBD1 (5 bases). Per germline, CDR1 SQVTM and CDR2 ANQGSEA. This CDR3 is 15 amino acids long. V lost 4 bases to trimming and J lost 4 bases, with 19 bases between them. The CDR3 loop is CSVAPSGLGPTEAFF. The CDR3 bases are TGCAGCGTTGCCCCCTCAGGGCTCGGGCCCACTGAAGCTTTCTTT.

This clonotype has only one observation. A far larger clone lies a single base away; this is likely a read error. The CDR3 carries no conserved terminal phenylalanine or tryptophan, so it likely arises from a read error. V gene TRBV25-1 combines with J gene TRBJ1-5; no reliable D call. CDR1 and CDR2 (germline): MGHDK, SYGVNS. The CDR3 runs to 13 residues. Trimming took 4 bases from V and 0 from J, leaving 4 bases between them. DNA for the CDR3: TGTGCCAGCAGTGGAGATAGCAATCAGCCCCAGCATCTT. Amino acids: CASSGDSNQPQHL.

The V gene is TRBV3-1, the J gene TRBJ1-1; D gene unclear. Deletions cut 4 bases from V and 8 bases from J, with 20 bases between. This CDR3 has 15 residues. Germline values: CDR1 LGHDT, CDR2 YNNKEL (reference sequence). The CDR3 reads CASSREKTPKSEAFF. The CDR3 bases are TGTGCCAGCAGCCGAGAGAAAACTCCGAAATCCGAAGCTTTCTTT.

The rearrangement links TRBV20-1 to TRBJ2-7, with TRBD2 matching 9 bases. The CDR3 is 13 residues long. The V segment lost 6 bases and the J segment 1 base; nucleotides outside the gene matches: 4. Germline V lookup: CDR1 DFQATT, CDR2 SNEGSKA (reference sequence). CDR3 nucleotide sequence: TGCAGTGCCGCGGGAGGGCCGTCCTACGAGCAGTACTTC. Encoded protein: CSAAGGPSYEQYF.

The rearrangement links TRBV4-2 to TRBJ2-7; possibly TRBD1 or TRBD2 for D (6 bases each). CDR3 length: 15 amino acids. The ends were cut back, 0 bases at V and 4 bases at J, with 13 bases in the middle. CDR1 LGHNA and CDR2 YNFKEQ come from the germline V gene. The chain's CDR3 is CASSQEGGREYEQYF. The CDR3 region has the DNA TGTGCCAGCAGCCAAGAGGGGGGCAGAGAGTACGAGCAGTACTTC.

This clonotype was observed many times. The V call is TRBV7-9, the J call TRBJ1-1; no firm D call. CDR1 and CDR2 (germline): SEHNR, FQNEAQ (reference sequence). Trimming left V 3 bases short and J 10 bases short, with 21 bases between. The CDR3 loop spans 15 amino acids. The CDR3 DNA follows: TGTGCCAGCAGCTTCAACGACCGGGCCAACTCCCGAGCTTTCTTT. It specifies CASSFNDRANSRAFF.

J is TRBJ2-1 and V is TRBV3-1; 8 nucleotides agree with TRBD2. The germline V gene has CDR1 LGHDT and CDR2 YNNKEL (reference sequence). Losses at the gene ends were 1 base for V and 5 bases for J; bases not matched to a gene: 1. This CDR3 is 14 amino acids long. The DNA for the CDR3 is TGTGCCAGCAGCCAAGGGGGACTAGACAATGAGCAGTTCTTC. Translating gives CASSQGGLDNEQFF.

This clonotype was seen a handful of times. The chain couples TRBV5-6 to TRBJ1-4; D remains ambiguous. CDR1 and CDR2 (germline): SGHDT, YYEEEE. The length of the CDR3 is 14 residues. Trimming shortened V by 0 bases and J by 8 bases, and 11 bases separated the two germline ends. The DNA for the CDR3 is TGTGCCAGCAGCTTGGAAGGGTTAAGGGAAAAACTGTTTTTT. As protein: CASSLEGLREKLFF.

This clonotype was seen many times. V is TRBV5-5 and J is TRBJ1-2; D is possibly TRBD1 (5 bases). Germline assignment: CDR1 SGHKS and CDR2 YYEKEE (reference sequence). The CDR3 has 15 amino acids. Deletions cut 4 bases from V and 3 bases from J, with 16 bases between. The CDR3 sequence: CASSPRGGRDYGYTF. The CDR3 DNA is TGTGCCAGCAGCCCTCGGGGCGGGAGAGACTATGGCTACACCTTC.

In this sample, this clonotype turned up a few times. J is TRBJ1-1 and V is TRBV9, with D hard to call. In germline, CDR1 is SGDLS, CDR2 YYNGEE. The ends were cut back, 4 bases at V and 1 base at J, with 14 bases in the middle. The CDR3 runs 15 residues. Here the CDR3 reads CASSSTVTANTEAFF. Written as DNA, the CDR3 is TGTGCCAGCAGCTCGACGGTAACAGCGAACACTGAAGCTTTCTTT.